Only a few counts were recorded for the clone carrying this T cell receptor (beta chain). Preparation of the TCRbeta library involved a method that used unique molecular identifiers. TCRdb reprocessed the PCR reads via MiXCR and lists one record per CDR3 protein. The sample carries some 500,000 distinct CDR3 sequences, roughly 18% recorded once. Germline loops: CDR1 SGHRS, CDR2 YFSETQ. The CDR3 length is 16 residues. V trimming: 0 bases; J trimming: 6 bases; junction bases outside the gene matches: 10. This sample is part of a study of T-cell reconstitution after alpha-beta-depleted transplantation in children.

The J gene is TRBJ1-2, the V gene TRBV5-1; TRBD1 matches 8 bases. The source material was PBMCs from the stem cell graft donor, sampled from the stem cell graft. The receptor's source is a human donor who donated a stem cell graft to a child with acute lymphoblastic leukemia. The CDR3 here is CASSLEGRGRRDGYTF. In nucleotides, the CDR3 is TGCGCCAGCAGCTTGGAGGGCAGGGGGCGCAGGGATGGCTACACCTTC.